Shown below are 20 T cell receptor beta chains from a single sample sequenced in a study of blood T cell repertoires in COVID-19. Some clones are missing from TCRdb's copy, which holds only in-frame ones; the method was immunoSEQ multiplex PCR. The sample holds approximately 220,000 clones, around nine tenths seen once. The sequenced sample consisted of peripheral blood. The receptors stem from a man in his 60s who had recovered from COVID-19.

The V call is TRBV19, the J call TRBJ2-6; D possibly corresponds to TRBD1 (6 bases). The CDR3 covers 14 residues. Trimming left V 8 bases short and J 2 bases short, with 10 bases between. Germline V gives CDR1 LNHDA, CDR2 SQIVND (reference sequence). The CDR3, as DNA: TGTGCCAGTTTAAACAGGGCTGGGGCCAACGTCCTGACTTTC. This sequence encodes CASLNRAGANVLTF.

This chain uses TRBV7-3 with TRBJ2-3; D might be TRBD1 (6 bases). CDR1 and CDR2 (germline): SGHTA, FQGTGA. This CDR3 contains 14 residues. Trimming removed 4 bases from V and 2 bases from J, with 10 bases in between. The CDR3 DNA reads as TGTGCCAGCAGCTACCGGGACAACACAGATACGCAGTATTTT. Amino acids: CASSYRDNTDTQYF. Together with reference TRBV7-3 and TRBJ2-3, the CDR3 gives the full variable domain: GAGVSQTPSNKVTEKGKYVELRCDPISGHTALYWYRQSLGQGPEFLIYFQGTGAADDSGLPNDRFFAVRPEGSVSTLKIQRTERGDSAVYLCASSYRDNTDTQYFGPGTRLTVL.

Only a few counts were recorded for this clone. This sequence joins TRBV6-5 and TRBJ1-5; 9 nucleotides match TRBD1. Germline V gene sequence: CDR1 MNHEY, CDR2 SVGAGI. This CDR3 contains 14 residues. V shed 6 bases and J 5 bases; nucleotides not matched to a gene: 5. CDR3 DNA sequence: TGTGCCAGCAGCCAGGGACAGGGCCATCAGCCCCAGCATTTT. Protein product: CASSQGQGHQPQHF.

This chain connects TRBV28 to TRBJ1-1; D is undetermined. This CDR3 is 14 amino acids long. Per germline, CDR1 MDHEN and CDR2 SYDVKM. The ends were cut back, 3 bases at V and 5 bases at J, with 13 bases in the middle. CDR3 nucleotides: TGTGCCAGCAGTTTTAGTGGCCGGGTGACTGAAGCTTTCTTT. Translated: CASSFSGRVTEAFF. Together with reference TRBV28 and TRBJ1-1, the CDR3 gives the full variable domain: DVKVTQSSRYLVKRTGEKVFLECVQDMDHENMFWYRQDPGLGLRLIYFSYDVKMKEKGDIPEGYSVSREKKERFSLILESASTNQTSMYLCASSFSGRVTEAFFGQGTRLTVV.

This rearrangement joins TRBV5-1 to TRBJ2-3, with 10 bases aligning to TRBD2. The germline V gene encodes CDR1 SGHRS and CDR2 YFSETQ. The CDR3 has 17 residues. The trim removed 0 bases at V and 5 bases at J, leaving 9 bases unmatched. The DNA of the CDR3 is TGCGCCAGCAGCTTGGAGCGGGAGGGGTTTTTCGGAGATACGCAGTATTTT. Amino acid sequence: CASSLEREGFFGDTQYF.

V and J are TRBV27 and TRBJ1-2; 8 nucleotides align to TRBD1. The CDR3 loop spans 13 amino acids. Losses at the gene ends were 6 bases for V and 7 bases for J; bases not matched to a gene: 7. The germline CDR1 and CDR2 sequences are MNHEY and SMNVEV (reference sequence). The CDR3 nucleotides are TGTGCCAGCAGGTTTACAGGGGGAAGTGGCTACACCTTC. Protein product: CASRFTGGSGYTF.

The rearrangement uses TRBV3-1 (or the pseudogene TRBV3-2) and TRBJ2-1; D call uncertain. The V end was cut by 3 bases, the J end by 3 bases, with 9 bases between. This CDR3 spans 14 amino acids. Germline V CDR1 and CDR2: LGHDT, YNNKEL (reference sequence). DNA of the CDR3: TGTGCCAGCAGCCACGGCGGCCGCTACAATGAGCAGTTCTTC. This encodes CASSHGGRYNEQFF.

The chain combines TRBV27 with TRBJ1-1, with 7 bases lining up with TRBD1. The ends lost 7 bases at V and 5 bases at J; junction bases unmatched: 4. Germline CDR1 MNHEY, CDR2 SMNVEV (reference sequence). This CDR3 spans 12 amino acids. The CDR3 spells CASKRQGTEAFF. The CDR3 DNA follows: TGTGCCAGCAAAAGACAGGGTACTGAAGCTTTCTTT.

V usage is TRBV6-5 and J usage is TRBJ1-2; D is unclear. V gave up 2 bases and J gave up 5 bases, with 12 bases separating them. The V gene's germline CDR1 is MNHEY and CDR2 SVGAGI. The CDR3 has 14 residues. The CDR3 nucleotides are TGTGCCAGCAGTTACAAATCCACGGAGTATGGCTACACCTTC. Its protein is CASSYKSTEYGYTF.

The chain uses TRBV4-2 and TRBJ1-1; 9 nucleotides align to TRBD1. Germline V gene lookup returns CDR1 LGHNA and CDR2 YNFKEQ. The CDR3 runs to 14 residues. Germline trimming cut 1 base from V and 4 bases from J; bases unmatched to any gene: 1. CDR3 sequence: CASSQGTGATEAFF. CDR3 bases: TGTGCCAGCAGCCAAGGGACAGGGGCCACTGAAGCTTTCTTT.

In nucleotides, the CDR3 is TGTGCCAGCAGCCGGGGACTCCAGCCGAGGGGTGAGCAGTACTTC. It yields the protein CASSRGLQPRGEQYF. The chain recombines TRBV5-6 with TRBJ2-7, with TRBD2 as a possible D gene (6 bases). The CDR3 contains 15 residues. The V end was cut by 4 bases, the J end by 7 bases, with 21 bases between. The germline V gene encodes CDR1 SGHDT and CDR2 YYEEEE. Variable domain in full (rest from reference TRBV5-6 and TRBJ2-7): DAGVTQSPTHLIKTRGQQVTLRCSPKSGHDTVSWYQQALGQGPQFIFQYYEEEERQRGNFPDRFSGHQFPNYSSELNVNALLLGDSALYLCASSRGLQPRGEQYFGPGTRLTVT.

The rearrangement links TRBV6-5 to TRBJ1-2; 7 bases fit TRBD1. This CDR3 is 15 amino acids long. The V gene's germline CDR1 is MNHEY and CDR2 SVGAGI. The V gene end was trimmed by 7 bases and the J gene end by 1 base; junction bases not matched to a gene: 9. This CDR3 is CASTGQFSLNYGYTF. The CDR3 DNA follows: TGTGCCAGCACGGGACAGTTTAGCCTTAACTATGGCTACACCTTC.

This CDR3 reads CASSHPLLAGSTYEQYF. CDR3 bases: TGCGCCAGCAGTCACCCCTTACTAGCGGGAAGCACCTACGAGCAGTACTTC. The genes are TRBV10-2 and TRBJ2-7; the match to TRBD2 covers 10 bases. The V gene end was trimmed by 5 bases and the J gene end by 2 bases; junction bases not matched to a gene: 12. This CDR3 is built from 17 residues. Germline lookup yields CDR1 WSHSY and CDR2 SAAADI.

The CDR3 bases are TGCGCCAGCAGCCAAGATTGGGGACTAGTGGGGAACAATGAGCAGTTCTTC. Its protein is CASSQDWGLVGNNEQFF. The chain joins TRBV4-3 to TRBJ2-1, with 8 bases identical to TRBD2. The germline gives CDR1 LGHNA, CDR2 YSLEER. Trimming removed 0 bases from V and 5 bases from J; junction bases left unmatched: 9. CDR3 length equals 17 residues.

This clone was seen only once. The chain links TRBV5-1 to TRBJ2-1; TRBD1 might be the D (5 bases). V lost 0 bases and J 12 bases, leaving 16 bases between the germline ends. The germline CDR1 and CDR2 sequences are SGHRS and YFSETQ. The CDR3 contains 14 residues. CDR3 sequence (DNA): TGCGCCAGCAGCTTGGAAGACAGCCGAAGACGGCAGTTCTTC. This codes for CASSLEDSRRRQFF.

This chain connects TRBV7-2 to TRBJ2-7; 7 bases align to TRBD1. CDR1 and CDR2 (germline): SGHTA, FQGNSA. There are 15 residues in the CDR3. Trimming took 1 base from V and 2 from J; bases not matched to a gene: 5. This chain's CDR3 is CASSLVGTEAYEQYF. In DNA, the CDR3 is TGTGCCAGCAGCTTAGTTGGGACAGAAGCCTACGAGCAGTACTTC.

The rearrangement joins TRBV19 to TRBJ1-2; D is unresolved. Looked up from germline, CDR1 is LNHDA and CDR2 is SQIVND (reference sequence). Between the trimmed V and J ends, which lost 3 bases and 4 bases, there was a span of 9 bases. The CDR3 length is 13 residues. In nucleotides, the CDR3 is TGTGCCAGTAGTATCGCACGAGCCTATGGCTACACCTTC. This translates into CASSIARAYGYTF.

The chain recombines TRBV7-9 with TRBJ2-1; TRBD2 aligns across 13 bases. Germline CDR1 and CDR2: SEHNR and FQNEAQ (reference sequence). This CDR3 is 16 amino acids long. Unmatched junction bases numbered 10, after V lost 4 bases and J lost 10 bases. As DNA, the CDR3 is TGTGCCAGCAGCTCCCCGGGACTAGCGGGACCTTGGGAGCAGTTCTTC. It yields the protein CASSSPGLAGPWEQFF.

The chain recombines TRBV28 with TRBJ2-7, with 9 bases identical to TRBD1. The V gene's germline CDR1 is MDHEN and CDR2 SYDVKM. V was clipped by 4 bases and J by 5 bases; unmatched bases: 9. This CDR3 has 15 amino acids. DNA of the CDR3: TGTGCCAGCAGTTCCGCCGGGACAGGGTCTGACGAGCAGTACTTC. Its protein product is CASSSAGTGSDEQYF.

J is TRBJ1-2 and V is TRBV28, with D perhaps matching TRBD1 (6 bases). This CDR3 is built from 16 residues. V lost 4 bases and J 4 bases, leaving 19 bases between the germline ends. CDR1 and CDR2 from the germline V gene are MDHEN and SYDVKM. Here the CDR3 reads CASSWGAGGAGYGYTF. DNA for the CDR3: TGTGCCAGCAGTTGGGGTGCGGGGGGGGCCGGCTATGGCTACACCTTC.